The following is a T cell receptor beta chain sequence with its context. These data belong to a study of blood T cell repertoires in COVID-19. On the study more broadly: The United States, Italy and Spain were the sources of the acute and convalescent COVID-19 samples. In each case, the material was cDNA or gDNA derived from T cells, B-cell-depleted T cells, or PBMCs.

As processed by the authors: The assay estimated nucleated cells by amplifying reference gene primers. Method: immunoSEQ multiplex PCR; TCRdb's copy keeps in-frame clones and lacks some. D and trimming were read from the DNA, whereas the V and J calls and clone size are those reported in that table. The sample lists fewer than 250,000 clones; 70% to 90% were seen once. The specimen sequenced was peripheral blood. This TCR was sampled from a man aged 25 to 45 with acute or convalescent COVID-19.

The CDR3 coding sequence is TGTGCCAGCAGCGTAGCCCTACTTGATGAGCAGTTCTTC. It specifies CASSVALLDEQFF. The chain is built from TRBV9 and TRBJ2-1; D is ambiguous. The CDR3 sequence is 13 residues long. V was trimmed by 0 bases and J by 8 bases, leaving 9 bases between them. CDR1 SGDLS and CDR2 YYNGEE come from the germline V gene.